The 4 T cell receptor beta chains below all came from one sample that was sequenced in a study of T cells after yellow fever vaccination. TCRdb called the 5' RACE reads again in MiXCR, with one record for every CDR3 protein. Of some 320,000 distinct CDR3 sequences listed, approximately 4.3% are singletons. This specimen consisted of PBMCs, obtained 15 days after the yellow fever booster vaccination. These receptors all stem from a man aged 18 to 29 who received the YFV17D yellow fever vaccine.

At least ten counts were recorded for this clonotype. The chain has TRBV10-3 and TRBJ1-6, with no clear D. Germline lookup yields CDR1 ENHRY and CDR2 SYGVKD. The CDR3 loop spans 15 amino acids. Trimming took off 7 bases at V and 0 bases at J, with 10 bases between the two ends. The CDR3 here is CAIKERSSYNSPLHF. The CDR3 DNA sequence: TGTGCCATCAAGGAGAGGAGCTCCTATAATTCACCCCTCCACTTT.

This clonotype appeared many times. V and J are TRBV10-3 and TRBJ2-1; D is unresolved. The CDR3 length is 11 residues. Trimming left V 6 bases short and J 3 bases short, with 3 bases between. Per the germline V gene, CDR1 is ENHRY and CDR2 is SYGVKD. The CDR3, as DNA: TGTGCCATCAGAGTCTACAATGAGCAGTTCTTC. Translation: CAIRVYNEQFF.

This clonotype was picked up many times. The chain has TRBV10-3 and TRBJ2-3; tentatively, D is TRBD2 (7 bases). CDR1 and CDR2 (germline): ENHRY, SYGVKD. With 5 bases removed from V and 4 bases from J, the gap between germline ends came to 16 bases. The CDR3 has 15 amino acids. CDR3 DNA: TGTGCCATCAGTAAGGGGGGGGGCCAGCCAGATACGCAGTATTTT. Protein sequence: CAISKGGGQPDTQYF.

This clonotype was recorded a few times. This chain links TRBV6-2 or TRBV6-3 with TRBJ2-1; 7 bases map to TRBD1. The germline V gene encodes CDR1 MNHEY and CDR2 SVGEGT. The CDR3 length is 16 residues. After removal of 7 bases from V and 2 bases from J, the junction contained 11 bases not matched to a gene. CDR3 sequence (DNA): TGTGCCAGCACCCTCAACGACAGGGACCCCTACAATGAGCAGTTCTTC. As protein: CASTLNDRDPYNEQFF.